This passage covers 8 T cell receptor beta chains from one sample sequenced in a study of cytomegalovirus exposure and HLA in healthy donors. It was with 60 Vbeta and 13 Jbeta primers that the PCR ran. Clones were read by immunoSEQ multiplex PCR, and TCRdb kept only the in-frame ones, dropping some. The data show approximately 100,000 clones, around two thirds seen once. What was sequenced was PBMCs. The receptors were gathered from a woman in her forties or fifties in good health and CMV-seronegative.

The rearrangement uses TRBV4-3 and TRBJ2-7; TRBD2 matches 11 bases. With V trimmed by 2 bases and J by 0 bases, 3 bases remained unmatched. The CDR3 spans 16 residues. Germline loops: CDR1 LGHNA, CDR2 YSLEER. The CDR3 here is CASSQPLAGGSYEQYF. DNA of the CDR3: TGCGCCAGCAGCCAACCCCTAGCGGGAGGCTCCTACGAGCAGTACTTC.

This chain uses TRBV4-1 with TRBJ2-1; D is unresolved. The CDR3 totals 11 residues. CDR1 is MGHRA and CDR2 is YSYEKL in the germline V gene. Deletions cut 1 base from V and 15 bases from J, with 10 bases between. CDR3 in amino acids: CASSQASSRFF. CDR3 bases: TGCGCCAGCAGCCAAGCCTCGTCGAGGTTCTTC.

This chain connects TRBV11-3 to TRBJ2-7; D possibly corresponds to TRBD2 (7 bases). CDR3 size: 15 residues. V dropped 1 base and J dropped 5 bases, with 15 bases sitting between them. CDR1 is SGHNT, CDR2 YENEEA, per germline. The chain's CDR3 is CASSLGGGPYHEQYF. The CDR3, as DNA: TGTGCCAGCAGCTTAGGCGGGGGCCCCTACCACGAGCAGTACTTC.

The chain couples TRBV5-8 to TRBJ1-5, with 9 bases lining up with TRBD1. J lost 3 bases, V lost 4 bases, and 8 bases had no gene match. In germline, CDR1 is SGHTS, CDR2 YDEGEE. The CDR3 runs 16 residues. The CDR3 loop reads CASSQGQGRDNQPQHF. CDR3 bases: TGTGCCAGCAGCCAGGGACAGGGTAGGGACAATCAGCCCCAGCATTTT.

CDR3 amino acids: CASSYRTDQPQHF. The CDR3 DNA is TGTGCCAGCAGCTACAGGACCGATCAGCCCCAGCATTTT. The chain uses TRBV7-8 and TRBJ1-5; D is perhaps TRBD1 (5 bases). Deletions cut 4 bases from V and 5 bases from J, with 9 bases between. This CDR3 has 13 residues. Germline lookup yields CDR1 SGHVS and CDR2 FQNEAQ. The full variable domain, with the rest looked up from reference TRBV7-8 and TRBJ1-5, is GAGVSQSPRYKVAKRGQDVALRCDPISGHVSLFWYQQALGQGPEFLTYFQNEAQLDKSGLPSDRFFAERPEGSVSTLKIQRTQQEDSAVYLCASSYRTDQPQHFGDGTRLSIL.

The chain employs TRBV19 and TRBJ2-5; 11 bases line up with TRBD2. The DNA end is more similar to TRBJ2-7, so the J call may be wrong. CDR1 and CDR2 (germline): LNHDA, SQIVND (reference sequence). This CDR3 comprises 18 residues. CDR3 sequence: CASSIDSGGADRQYEQYF. CDR3 coding DNA: TGTGCCAGTAGTATCGATAGCGGGGGGGCCGACCGGCAATACGAGCAGTACTTC.

This chain links TRBV10-3 with TRBJ2-5; D possibly corresponds to TRBD2 (5 bases). Germline CDR1 reads ENHRY; CDR2 reads SYGVKD. V gave up 1 base and J gave up 5 bases, with 5 bases separating them. This CDR3 has 12 residues. CDR3 region: CAISEWEETQYF. CDR3 DNA sequence: TGTGCCATCAGTGAGTGGGAGGAGACCCAGTACTTC.

This clone has a handful of counts. The chain links TRBV7-2 to TRBJ2-7; 7 bases match TRBD2. V shed 7 bases and J 7 bases; nucleotides not matched to a gene: 13. The CDR3 extends over 14 amino acids. Germline values: CDR1 SGHTA, CDR2 FQGNSA. The CDR3 DNA reads TGTGCCAGCAAACCCGTGGGAGGGCCGGGAGAGCAGTACTTC. It specifies CASKPVGGPGEQYF.